These 8 T cell receptor beta chains were all obtained from the same sample, sequenced in a study of shared clonotypes between healthy human individuals. Repertoires were generated with immunoSEQ multiplex PCR, while TCRdb's copy carries only in-frame clones and drops some. The table has roughly 650,000 clones, approximately 97% seen once; the top ten hold roughly 0.055%. Material for sequencing was naive CD4+ T cells sorted from blood. Subset specified: CD45RA+ positively selected. Receptor source: a woman in her 30s in good health.

V is TRBV28 and J is TRBJ1-2, with D perhaps matching TRBD1 (5 bases). The germline CDR1 and CDR2 sequences are MDHEN and SYDVKM. With 7 bases removed from V and 3 bases from J, the gap between germline ends came to 9 bases. This CDR3 has 12 amino acids. The CDR3 is CASMGTYYGYTF. CDR3 coding DNA: TGTGCCAGCATGGGGACCTACTATGGCTACACCTTC.

V is TRBV28 and J is TRBJ1-5; D remains ambiguous. The CDR3 runs to 14 residues. Germline assignment: CDR1 MDHEN and CDR2 SYDVKM. Trimming cost V 2 bases and J 6 bases, with 11 bases left between them. CDR3 amino acids: CASSLGWRVQPQHF. The CDR3 bases are TGTGCCAGCAGTTTAGGTTGGAGGGTTCAGCCCCAGCATTTT.

This clone was observed once. The V and J genes are TRBV18 and TRBJ2-5, with no clear D. Germline values: CDR1 KGHSH, CDR2 LQKENI. This CDR3 is built from 11 residues. Trimming pared 6 bases from V and 5 bases from J, leaving 7 bases between. The CDR3 region has the DNA TGTGCCAGCTCCCGAAAGGAGACCCAGTACTTC. As protein: CASSRKETQYF.

The rearrangement links TRBV6-6 to TRBJ1-4; D not resolved. The V end lost 0 bases, the J end lost 5 bases, and 4 bases lay between the germline ends. The CDR3 covers 13 residues. CDR1 is MNHNY and CDR2 is SVGAGI in the germline V gene (reference sequence). This chain's CDR3 is CASSYSPNEKLFF. Written as DNA, the CDR3 is TGTGCCAGCAGTTACTCGCCGAATGAAAAACTGTTTTTT.

This clone has only one observation. As DNA, the CDR3 is TGCGCCAGCAGCTTGTTACAGGGGGTGCATGGCTACACCTTC. It translates to CASSLLQGVHGYTF. This rearrangement joins TRBV5-1 to TRBJ1-2; 8 bases map to TRBD1. The CDR3 sequence is 14 residues long. The ends lost 1 base at V and 6 bases at J; junction bases unmatched: 5. Germline V CDR1 and CDR2: SGHRS, YFSETQ.

The V gene is TRBV9, the J gene TRBJ2-2; D not certain. Looked up from germline, CDR1 is SGDLS and CDR2 is YYNGEE. Trimming cost V 2 bases and J 6 bases, with 14 bases left between them. The CDR3 length is 15 residues. This CDR3 is CASSVDPIYSGELFF. CDR3 nucleotides: TGTGCCAGCAGCGTTGATCCCATCTATTCCGGGGAGCTGTTTTTT.

The J gene is TRBJ1-3, the V gene TRBV7-2; 7 bases match TRBD1. Trimming at V came to 5 bases and at J to 1 base, leaving 11 bases not matched to a gene. The CDR3 has 17 amino acids. Germline loops: CDR1 SGHTA, CDR2 FQGNSA. CDR3 region: CASSLLGTAHSGNTIYF. The CDR3 DNA is TGTGCCAGCAGCCTACTCGGGACAGCCCATTCTGGAAACACCATATATTTT.

The chain recombines TRBV28 with TRBJ1-5, with D maybe TRBD1 (5 bases). The length of the CDR3 is 13 residues. V was clipped by 6 bases and J by 4 bases, with 10 bases between them. Germline CDR1 is MDHEN and CDR2 is SYDVKM. The CDR3 DNA reads as TGTGCCAGCAGAGACAGCTCTAATCAGCCCCAGCATTTT. Translated, it gives CASRDSSNQPQHF. Based on the CDR3 plus reference TRBV28 and TRBJ1-5, the full variable domain is DVKVTQSSRYLVKRTGEKVFLECVQDMDHENMFWYRQDPGLGLRLIYFSYDVKMKEKGDIPEGYSVSREKKERFSLILESASTNQTSMYLCASRDSSNQPQHFGDGTRLSIL.